These 8 T cell receptor beta chains share one sample of origin, sequenced in a study of type 1 regulatory T cells (TCRdb year 2021). Sequencer: Illumina MiSeq. In-frame beta chains were kept once TCRdb had trimmed the public reads at Q25 with fastp and called clones with MiXCR. Rows merge per CDR3 protein into single entries with the most common DNA and genes. The sample table contains about 18,000 distinct CDR3 sequences; only one count was recorded for roughly 10% of them. The leading ten clones occupy under 3.5% of the sample. The sequenced sample was CD4+ T cells, either the whole sample or a sorted fraction (not recorded which). The receptors derive from a human donor in good health.

V usage is TRBV20-1 and J usage is TRBJ1-6, with D tentatively TRBD1 (6 bases). The CDR3 length is 16 residues. Germline V gene sequence: CDR1 DFQATT, CDR2 SNEGSKA (reference sequence). Trimming pared 6 bases from V and 7 bases from J, leaving 22 bases between. CDR3 coding DNA: TGCAGTGCCAGGGACCCTAACAGGGCCCTAAATTCACCCCTCCACTTT. Encoded protein: CSARDPNRALNSPLHF.

This clonotype appeared many times. The V call is TRBV29-1, the J call TRBJ2-1, with D maybe TRBD1 (5 bases). V was trimmed by 7 bases and J by 7 bases, leaving 14 bases between them. The CDR3 runs to 12 residues. Germline CDR1 SQVTM, CDR2 ANQGSEA. The CDR3 region is CSGTRDGNEQFF. DNA for the CDR3: TGCAGCGGGACCAGGGATGGGAATGAGCAGTTCTTC.

This clonotype occurred many times. V usage is TRBV7-2 and J usage is TRBJ1-5; a weak D match, TRBD1 (6 bases). Trimming shortened V by 4 bases and J by 5 bases, and 9 bases separated the two germline ends. The CDR3 has 13 amino acids. Germline CDR1 SGHTA, CDR2 FQGNSA. The CDR3 DNA is TGTGCCAGCAGCTCGGACAGTCATCAGCCCCAGCATTTT. This encodes CASSSDSHQPQHF. Full variable domain (remainder filled in from reference TRBV7-2 and TRBJ1-5): GAGVSQSPSNKVTEKGKDVELRCDPISGHTALYWYRQSLGQGLEFLIYFQGNSAPDKSGLPSDRFSAERTGGSVSTLTIQRTQQEDSAVYLCASSSDSHQPQHFGDGTRLSIL.

Judged by abundance, this clonotype is medium-sized (0.01 to 0.1%). The CDR3: CATSDPIASDGRDTQYF. The CDR3 nucleotides are TGTGCCACCAGTGATCCCATAGCCAGCGACGGAAGAGATACGCAGTATTTT. The genes are TRBV24-1 and TRBJ2-3, with D hard to call. Per the germline V gene, CDR1 is KGHDR and CDR2 is SFDVKD. The CDR3 has 17 amino acids. V lost 3 bases, J lost 5 bases, and 20 bases lay in between.

Ten or more counts support this clonotype. This chain connects TRBV29-1 to TRBJ1-1, with D possibly TRBD1 on 5 matching bases. The length of the CDR3 is 12 residues. The germline V gene encodes CDR1 SQVTM and CDR2 ANQGSEA. Trimming stripped 7 bases from V and 5 bases from J, with 14 bases between. CDR3 DNA: TGCAGCGCCAGGGTGTCGGAGACTGAAGCTTTCTTT. The encoded protein is CSARVSETEAFF.

The J gene is TRBJ2-7, the V gene TRBV20-1; 13 bases map to TRBD2. This CDR3 contains 16 residues. Germline CDR1 is DFQATT and CDR2 is SNEGSKA (reference sequence). The V and J ends lost 5 bases and 0 bases, in that order; junction bases with no gene match: 7. Here the CDR3 reads CSAGTSGTTLSYEQYF. CDR3 DNA sequence: TGCAGTGCTGGGACTAGCGGGACTACGCTCTCCTACGAGCAGTACTTC.

This clonotype was recorded many times. CDR3 nucleotide sequence: TGCGCCAGCAGCCCGCCGGGAGGAACCAATGAGCAGTTCTTC. Protein product: CASSPPGGTNEQFF. The chain links TRBV5-1 to TRBJ2-1; 7 nucleotides align to TRBD2. CDR1 SGHRS and CDR2 YFSETQ come from the germline V gene. V gave up 4 bases and J gave up 6 bases; unmatched junction bases: 7. The CDR3 runs 14 residues.

Concerning this clonotype itself: With a much larger clone just one base away, this may be a read error. The J gene is TRBJ2-2, the V gene TRBV27, with TRBD1 identical over 9 bases. V was pared by 7 bases and J by 6 bases, with 6 bases of the junction left unmatched. In germline, CDR1 is MNHEY, CDR2 SMNVEV (reference sequence). The CDR3 extends over 14 amino acids. The CDR3 DNA sequence: TGTGCCAGCACCGATGGACAGGGGCCCGGGGAGCTGTTTTTT. Translating it yields CASTDGQGPGELFF.